Listed here are 15 T cell receptor beta chains from one sample, sequenced in a study of cytomegalovirus exposure and HLA in healthy donors. Only in-frame clones appear in the TCRdb table, and some are missing; sequencing was by immunoSEQ multiplex PCR. The sample carries some 240,000 clones, 75% to 90% recorded once. Sequenced material: PBMCs. Receptors were obtained from a woman in her twenties or thirties in good health and CMV-seropositive.

The chain employs TRBV6-5 and TRBJ2-1; tentatively, D is TRBD2 (5 bases). Trimming took 0 bases from V and 0 from J, leaving 9 bases between them. The germline CDR1 and CDR2 sequences are MNHEY and SVGAGI. There are 16 residues in the CDR3. The CDR3 coding sequence is TGTGCCAGCAGTTACTCAGGTGGGAGCTCCTACAATGAGCAGTTCTTC. Its protein is CASSYSGGSSYNEQFF.

A single count supports this clone. The V gene is TRBV15, the J gene TRBJ2-3, with 11 positions matching TRBD2. CDR1 is LNHNV, CDR2 YYDKDF, per germline (reference sequence). The CDR3 spans 20 residues. V lost 0 bases and J lost 1; bases outside the gene matches: 12. The CDR3 sequence is CATSRDRWLAGGSGTDTQYF. The DNA for the CDR3 is TGTGCCACCAGCAGAGATCGGTGGCTAGCGGGGGGAAGTGGCACAGATACGCAGTATTTT.

CDR3 loop: CAWNLRRSSYEQYF. As DNA, the CDR3 is TGTGCCTGGAACTTGCGGCGGAGCTCCTACGAGCAGTACTTC. This chain uses TRBV30 with TRBJ2-7; no definite D call. The germline gives CDR1 GTSNPN, CDR2 SVGIG (reference sequence). V dropped 4 bases and J dropped 0 bases, with 13 bases sitting between them. The CDR3 is made up of 14 amino acids.

J is TRBJ2-3 and V is TRBV6-4; D may be TRBD1 (6 bases). This CDR3 spans 14 amino acids. V lost 4 bases, J lost 2 bases, and 10 bases lay in between. Germline CDR1 reads MRHNA; CDR2 reads SNTAGT. Here the CDR3 DNA reads TGTGCCAGCAGTGCCGGGACAACCACAGATACGCAGTATTTT. This gives the protein CASSAGTTTDTQYF.

This rearrangement joins TRBV28 to TRBJ1-2; unclear D gene. Germline V gene data show CDR1 as MDHEN and CDR2 as SYDVKM. The CDR3 is 14 residues long. V was shortened by 5 bases and J by 2 bases, with 12 bases between the two germline ends. CDR3: CASSPPSRNYGYTF. For the CDR3, the DNA is TGTGCCAGCAGTCCCCCCTCCAGAAACTATGGCTACACCTTC.

The chain couples TRBV10-3 to TRBJ1-1; maybe TRBD1 (5 bases). The V end lost 0 bases, the J end lost 2 bases, and 13 bases lay between the germline ends. The CDR3 has 16 amino acids. CDR1 and CDR2 from the germline V gene are ENHRY and SYGVKD. The CDR3 sequence: CAISESAGGSNTEAFF. The CDR3 nucleotides read TGTGCCATCAGTGAGTCCGCTGGGGGGAGCAACACTGAAGCTTTCTTT.

J is TRBJ2-7 and V is TRBV28, with D possibly TRBD2 on 5 matching bases. Germline V gives CDR1 MDHEN, CDR2 SYDVKM. Between the trimmed V and J ends, which lost 4 bases and 2 bases, there was a span of 24 bases. CDR3 size: 18 residues. In DNA, the CDR3 is TGTGCCAGCAGTTCCTTATGGTTGACTAATCCGAGACCCTACGAGCAGTACTTC. Translating gives CASSSLWLTNPRPYEQYF.

The chain is built from TRBV9 and TRBJ2-2; the match to TRBD2 covers 12 bases. CDR3 length: 15 residues. The V gene's germline CDR1 is SGDLS and CDR2 YYNGEE. After removal of 2 bases from V and 6 bases from J, the junction contained 2 bases not matched to a gene. The CDR3 sequence is CASSVTSGSAGELFF. DNA for the CDR3: TGTGCCAGCAGCGTGACTAGCGGGAGTGCCGGGGAGCTGTTTTTT. Full variable domain (missing parts from reference TRBV9 and TRBJ2-2): DSGVTQTPKHLITATGQRVTLRCSPRSGDLSVYWYQQSLDQGLQFLIQYYNGEERAKGNILERFSAQQFPDLHSELNLSSLELGDSALYFCASSVTSGSAGELFFGEGSRLTVL.

V and J are TRBV6-1 and TRBJ2-1, with D tentatively TRBD1 (6 bases). The V gene lost 9 bases and the J gene lost 8 bases, with 20 bases spanning the gap. From germline, CDR1 is MNHNS and CDR2 SASEGT. The CDR3 sequence is 14 residues long. Here the CDR3 DNA reads TGTGCCAGTCGTTACGGGACACAGGTAGATGAGCAGTTCTTC. The encoded protein is CASRYGTQVDEQFF.

J is TRBJ2-3 and V is TRBV5-4; D possibly corresponds to TRBD2 (5 bases). The V gene lost 3 bases and the J gene lost 4 bases, with 15 bases spanning the gap. CDR1 and CDR2 from the germline V gene are SGHNT and YYREEE (reference sequence). The CDR3 contains 15 residues. The CDR3 region has the DNA TGTGCCAGCAGCTCCGGAGGCGGGCTTTCAGATACGCAGTATTTT. This gives the protein CASSSGGGLSDTQYF.

This clone was seen a single time. The chain uses TRBV7-9 and TRBJ1-2; D unclear. The CDR3 extends over 14 amino acids. V dropped 5 bases and J dropped 3 bases, with 13 bases sitting between them. CDR1 SEHNR and CDR2 FQNEAQ come from the germline V gene (reference sequence). This CDR3 is CASSAGSGHYGYTF. As DNA, the CDR3 is TGTGCCAGCAGCGCCGGGTCCGGCCACTATGGCTACACCTTC.

A single count supports this clone. The rearrangement uses TRBV7-6 and TRBJ2-1; 7 nucleotides align to TRBD2. Germline V gene lookup returns CDR1 SGHVS and CDR2 FNYEAQ. The trim removed 5 bases at V and 0 bases at J, leaving 7 bases unmatched. The CDR3 is 16 residues long. The CDR3, as DNA: TGTGCCAGCAGCACCCGTGGCGGGAGCTCCTACAATGAGCAGTTCTTC. This codes for CASSTRGGSSYNEQFF.

This clone has a handful of counts. The V gene is TRBV29-1, the J gene TRBJ2-1; D is uncertain. Germline-derived CDR1 and CDR2 are SQVTM and ANQGSEA. This CDR3 is 13 amino acids long. V lost 1 base and J 6 bases, leaving 10 bases between the germline ends. In DNA, the CDR3 is TGCAGCGTTGAAGGACCTAGATTCAATGAGCAGTTCTTC. Translation: CSVEGPRFNEQFF.

This chain links TRBV27 with TRBJ2-3; possibly TRBD2 for D (5 bases). CDR3 length equals 19 residues. Germline CDR1 is MNHEY and CDR2 is SMNVEV (reference sequence). Trimming cost V 5 bases and J 4 bases, with 28 bases left between them. CDR3 sequence: CASSTLTGKLGLRSDTQYF. The CDR3 nucleotides read TGTGCCAGCAGTACCCTTACCGGGAAATTAGGTTTGCGTTCAGATACGCAGTATTTT.

This chain's CDR3 is CASSEGPGGSYEQYF. CDR3 DNA: TGTGCCAGCAGTGAAGGCCCCGGAGGGAGCTACGAGCAGTACTTC. The chain has TRBV6-1 and TRBJ2-7, with D possibly matching TRBD2 (6 bases). V lost 1 base and J lost 3, with 13 bases in between. The CDR3 runs 15 residues. The V gene's germline CDR1 is MNHNS and CDR2 SASEGT.